One sample yielded the 32 T cell receptor beta chains listed below, sequenced in a study of T cells after yellow fever vaccination. TCRdb itself ran the 5' RACE reads through MiXCR, one entry per CDR3 protein. In the table there are under 550,000 distinct CDR3 sequences, around a fifth of which are singletons. The material was PBMCs, obtained approximately 22 days after the first yellow fever vaccination. These receptors were collected from a man aged 18 to 29 who received the YFV17D yellow fever vaccine.

As DNA, the CDR3 is TGTGCCAGCAGCCAAGGTTTGGGGGGGCAGTACGAGCAGTACTTC. Its translation is CASSQGLGGQYEQYF. The chain links TRBV14 to TRBJ2-7; the D gene is possibly TRBD2 (7 bases). The CDR3 has 15 residues. V lost 1 base, J lost 4 bases, and 14 bases lay in between. CDR1 and CDR2 (germline): SGHDN, FVKESK.

This clonotype has a handful of counts. The gene calls are TRBV9 and TRBJ2-2, with D perhaps being TRBD1 or TRBD2 (5 bases each). The CDR3 has 16 residues. Trimming removed 0 bases from V and 4 bases from J, with 13 bases in between. Germline CDR1 is SGDLS and CDR2 is YYNGEE. DNA of the CDR3: TGTGCCAGCAGCGTAGAGGCAGGGACGTCCACCGGGGAGCTGTTTTTT. This codes for CASSVEAGTSTGELFF.

The V and J genes are TRBV4-2 and TRBJ1-4; D is uncertain. V was pared by 5 bases and J by 0 bases, with 28 bases between. The CDR3 runs to 21 residues. The germline CDR1 and CDR2 sequences are LGHNA and YNFKEQ. As DNA, the CDR3 is TGTGCCAGCAGCAAAAAACCGGACCAGGCGTTCTTTTCGGCAACTAATGAAAAACTGTTTTTT. It yields the protein CASSKKPDQAFFSATNEKLFF.

The V call is TRBV12-2, the J call TRBJ1-2; no DNA check was done on the table's D call, TRBD1. TRBV12-2 is designated a pseudogene. The CDR3 runs to 13 residues. CDR3 coding DNA: TGTGCAAGTCGCAGGGACATATACTTCGGCTACACCTTC. It translates to CASRRDIYFGYTF.

The CDR3 reads CASSPTGFSGYTF. The CDR3, as DNA: TGTGCCAGCAGTCCCACAGGGTTTAGTGGCTACACCTTC. J is TRBJ1-2 and V is TRBV27; tentative D call: TRBD1 (6 bases). This CDR3 spans 13 amino acids. Germline V gene sequence: CDR1 MNHEY, CDR2 SMNVEV (reference sequence). With 5 bases removed from V and 7 bases from J, the gap between germline ends came to 14 bases.

The sample holds a few counts of this clonotype. The chain has TRBV5-5 and TRBJ2-7, with a weak D call TRBD1 (5 bases). V lost 4 bases and J lost 5, with 19 bases in between. Germline V gene data show CDR1 as SGHKS and CDR2 as YYEKEE (reference sequence). The CDR3 runs 15 residues. This CDR3 is CASSPARVSVNEQYV. The CDR3 DNA sequence: TGTGCCAGCAGCCCCGCCAGGGTCTCAGTGAACGAGCAGTACGTC.

This clonotype was seen a few times. One base away lies a much larger clone, so this may be a sequencing read error. This rearrangement joins TRBV24-1 to TRBJ2-3, with D perhaps TRBD2 (5 bases). From germline, CDR1 is KGHDR and CDR2 SFDVKD. V was pared by 1 base and J by 4 bases, with 5 bases between. This CDR3 has 13 residues. This chain's CDR3 is CATSDFGADTQYF. CDR3 in DNA: TGTGCCACCAGTGATTTCGGGGCAGATACGCAGTATTTT.

There are a few counts of this clonotype. The V and J genes are TRBV6-1 and TRBJ2-3; D unclear. V was clipped by 5 bases and J by 2 bases, with 11 bases between them. Germline CDR1 MNHNS, CDR2 SASEGT. There are 14 residues in the CDR3. DNA of the CDR3: TGTGCCAGCAGTTATGTTCCTTTCACAGATACGCAGTATTTT. Translating it yields CASSYVPFTDTQYF.

In DNA form, the CDR3 reads TGTGCCAGCAGCTCGGGCCTCGGGGCCGAGCAGTACTTC. Protein sequence: CASSSGLGAEQYF. The chain has TRBV13 and TRBJ2-7, with D perhaps assigned TRBD1 or TRBD2 (5 bases each). V was pared by 4 bases and J by 6 bases, with 13 bases between. The CDR3 length is 13 residues. Germline-derived CDR1 and CDR2 are PRHDT and FYEKMQ (reference sequence).

CDR3 nucleotide sequence: TGCAGTGCACCCACAGGGGGCGCTTCCTACAATGAGCAGTTCTTC. The encoded protein is CSAPTGGASYNEQFF. The V and J genes are TRBV20-1 and TRBJ2-1, with 9 bases fitting TRBD1. Germline CDR1 is DFQATT and CDR2 is SNEGSKA (reference sequence). With V trimmed by 6 bases and J by 1 base, 7 bases remained unmatched. The CDR3 is 15 residues long.

The V call is TRBV20-1, the J call TRBJ1-5; 7 bases line up with TRBD1. The junction had 7 bases not matched to a gene; V was cut back by 3 bases and J by 5 bases. Germline V gene lookup returns CDR1 DFQATT and CDR2 SNEGSKA (reference sequence). CDR3 length equals 14 residues. This CDR3 reads CSARGDRIYQPQHF. CDR3 DNA sequence: TGCAGTGCTAGGGGGGACAGAATTTATCAGCCCCAGCATTTT.

The sample holds a few counts of this clonotype. The rearrangement links TRBV7-3 to TRBJ2-2; TRBD1 matches 7 bases. Trimming removed 3 bases from V and 5 bases from J; junction bases left unmatched: 9. The CDR3 runs 16 residues. Germline loops: CDR1 SGHTA, CDR2 FQGTGA. DNA of the CDR3: TGTGCCAGCAGCTTGACAGCCAGGGGGAAGACCGGGGAGCTGTTTTTT. Its translation: CASSLTARGKTGELFF.

The chain is built from TRBV20-1 and TRBJ2-1; no firm D call. The CDR3 totals 12 residues. CDR1 is DFQATT and CDR2 is SNEGSKA in the germline V gene (reference sequence). Trimming left V 3 bases short and J 1 base short, with 4 bases between. As DNA, the CDR3 is TGCAGTGCTAGTACTTCCTACAATGAGCAGTTCTTC. It translates to CSASTSYNEQFF.

The V call is TRBV6-1, the J call TRBJ2-3, with TRBD1 matching 7 bases. The junction had 11 bases not matched to a gene; V was cut back by 8 bases and J by 6 bases. CDR3 length: 14 amino acids. CDR1 MNHNS and CDR2 SASEGT come from the germline V gene. The CDR3 DNA follows: TGTGCCAGCGCACCACAGGGGCCGATGGATACGCAGTATTTT. Its translation is CASAPQGPMDTQYF.

The rearrangement joins TRBV5-6 to TRBJ2-1; D possibly corresponds to TRBD2 (5 bases). The CDR3 consists of 15 residues. V dropped 2 bases and J dropped 2 bases, with 11 bases sitting between them. CDR1 and CDR2 from the germline V gene are SGHDT and YYEEEE. CDR3 sequence reads: CASSFRGLPYNEQFF. The CDR3 DNA follows: TGTGCCAGCAGCTTTCGAGGGCTCCCCTACAATGAGCAGTTCTTC. The entire variable domain, with the rest obtained from reference TRBV5-6 and TRBJ2-1, is as follows: DAGVTQSPTHLIKTRGQQVTLRCSPKSGHDTVSWYQQALGQGPQFIFQYYEEEERQRGNFPDRFSGHQFPNYSSELNVNALLLGDSALYLCASSFRGLPYNEQFFGPGTRLTVL.

V usage is TRBV2 and J usage is TRBJ2-7; 7 bases are shared with TRBD2. The germline gives CDR1 SNHLY, CDR2 FYNNEI. This CDR3 has 13 residues. In DNA form, the CDR3 reads TGTGCCAGCAGTCAAGCGGGACCAGTTGAGCAGTACGTC. Encoded protein: CASSQAGPVEQYV.

This clonotype was recorded a few times. The chain combines TRBV20-1 with TRBJ1-1, with 8 bases that match TRBD1. This CDR3 spans 14 amino acids. With 3 bases clipped from V and 1 base from J, the junction kept 4 bases outside the gene matches. Germline V gives CDR1 DFQATT, CDR2 SNEGSKA (reference sequence). DNA of the CDR3: TGCAGTGCTAGCAGGACAGGGCCGAACACTGAAGCTTTCTTT. Its translation is CSASRTGPNTEAFF.

The chain couples TRBV20-1 to TRBJ2-7, with 7 bases matching TRBD1. J gave up 0 bases and V 7 bases, and 9 bases lay outside the gene matches. There are 14 residues in the CDR3. The V gene's germline CDR1 is DFQATT and CDR2 SNEGSKA (reference sequence). CDR3 region: CSGLGGTHSYEQYF. CDR3 DNA sequence: TGCAGTGGCCTAGGGGGCACCCACTCCTACGAGCAGTACTTC.

A few counts support this clonotype. The gene calls are TRBV28 and TRBJ2-7; D might be TRBD1 (7 bases). V was shortened by 4 bases and J by 6 bases, with 16 bases between the two germline ends. Germline CDR1 is MDHEN and CDR2 is SYDVKM. This CDR3 contains 14 residues. CDR3 coding DNA: TGTGCCAGCAGTTCGTATAACAGGGGAGGCGAGCAGTACGTC. Amino acids: CASSSYNRGGEQYV.

This clonotype was observed a few times. The J gene is TRBJ1-5, the V gene TRBV10-3, with 7 positions matching TRBD1. The trim removed 10 bases at V and 3 bases at J, leaving 6 bases unmatched. This CDR3 has 13 amino acids. Germline CDR1 and CDR2: ENHRY and SYGVKD. CDR3 bases: TGTGCCAACCAGGGGGGTACCAATCAGCCCCAGCATTTT. This translates into CANQGGTNQPQHF.

The rearrangement uses TRBV20-1 and TRBJ2-5; a possible D gene is TRBD2 (7 bases). CDR1 DFQATT and CDR2 SNEGSKA come from the germline V gene (reference sequence). Trimming removed 6 bases at V and 5 bases at J, with 16 bases between. This CDR3 spans 13 amino acids. CDR3 nucleotides: TGCAGTGCATGGGAGGGGGTCCGGGAGACCCAGTACTTC. Translating gives CSAWEGVRETQYF.

At least ten counts were recorded for this clonotype. The chain is built from TRBV19 and TRBJ2-5; 10 bases map to TRBD1. From germline, CDR1 is LNHDA and CDR2 SQIVND (reference sequence). This CDR3 spans 17 amino acids. Unmatched junction bases numbered 10, after V lost 4 bases and J lost 2 bases. The CDR3 region is CASSTGQGTRGQETQYF. The CDR3 DNA sequence: TGTGCCAGTAGTACGGGACAGGGGACAAGGGGACAAGAGACCCAGTACTTC.

This clonotype was seen more than once but under ten times. The chain uses TRBV7-2 and TRBJ2-6; unclear D gene. Germline lookup yields CDR1 SGHTA and CDR2 FQGNSA. V was trimmed by 5 bases and J by 1 base, leaving 12 bases between them. The CDR3 covers 16 residues. The CDR3 loop is CASSPVGRSGANVLTF. CDR3 in DNA: TGTGCCAGCAGCCCCGTAGGAAGATCTGGGGCCAACGTCCTGACTTTC.

The sample holds many counts of this clonotype. This rearrangement joins TRBV7-9 to TRBJ1-6; maybe TRBD1 (5 bases). V lost 5 bases and J 12 bases, leaving 14 bases between the germline ends. CDR3 size: 13 residues. Per the germline V gene, CDR1 is SEHNR and CDR2 is FQNEAQ (reference sequence). DNA of the CDR3: TGTGCCAGCAGCGCGGACATGTACGGACCCCTCCACTTT. It encodes CASSADMYGPLHF.

This clonotype occurred a few times. This rearrangement joins TRBV9 to TRBJ1-4; D uncertain. The ends were cut back, 2 bases at V and 3 bases at J, with 8 bases in the middle. The length of the CDR3 is 14 residues. The germline CDR1 and CDR2 sequences are SGDLS and YYNGEE. CDR3 residues: CASSVGRANEKLFF. The CDR3 region has the DNA TGTGCCAGCAGCGTGGGGAGGGCTAATGAAAAACTGTTTTTT.

The chain links TRBV12-3 or TRBV12-4 to TRBJ1-2; D ambiguous. The CDR3 is 13 residues long. V lost 3 bases and J 7 bases, leaving 12 bases between the germline ends. CDR3 nucleotides: TGTGCCAGCAGTTTTTACGTTGTCCGTGGCTACACCTTC. The encoded protein is CASSFYVVRGYTF.

The J gene is TRBJ1-5, the V gene TRBV6-1; TRBD1 is a possible D gene (6 bases). The germline V and J ends were trimmed by 6 bases and 3 bases, with 9 bases remaining between them. Germline loops: CDR1 MNHNS, CDR2 SASEGT. The CDR3 is 13 residues long. The CDR3: CASSGQPNQPQHF. The CDR3 nucleotides read TGTGCCAGCAGCGGACAGCCCAATCAGCCCCAGCATTTT.

The genes are TRBV6-5 and TRBJ2-1; the match to TRBD2 covers 7 bases. CDR1 MNHEY and CDR2 SVGAGI come from the germline V gene. V shed 0 bases and J 5 bases; nucleotides not matched to a gene: 4. This CDR3 has 15 residues. CDR3 amino acids: CASSYSGGLNNEQFF. DNA of the CDR3: TGTGCCAGCAGTTACTCTGGGGGACTAAACAATGAGCAGTTCTTC.

This rearrangement joins TRBV9 to TRBJ1-1; D perhaps matches TRBD1 (5 bases). Germline assignment: CDR1 SGDLS and CDR2 YYNGEE. CDR3 length: 12 amino acids. Trimming stripped 3 bases from V and 8 bases from J, with 11 bases between. CDR3 sequence reads: CASSAVGVEAFF. CDR3 bases: TGTGCCAGCAGCGCGGTAGGGGTCGAAGCTTTCTTT.

V usage is TRBV20-1 and J usage is TRBJ2-2; the match to TRBD1 covers 9 bases. Germline loops: CDR1 DFQATT, CDR2 SNEGSKA (reference sequence). The CDR3 runs 14 residues. V was pared by 6 bases and J by 1 base, with 3 bases of the junction left unmatched. CDR3 region: CSARGQGNTGELFF. The CDR3 nucleotides are TGCAGTGCCCGGGGACAGGGGAACACCGGGGAGCTGTTTTTT.

Only a few counts were recorded for this clonotype. The rearrangement links TRBV4-1 to TRBJ1-2; D perhaps matches TRBD1 (5 bases). Germline V gene sequence: CDR1 MGHRA, CDR2 YSYEKL. Trimming stripped 3 bases from V and 8 bases from J, with 13 bases between. This CDR3 spans 13 amino acids. The CDR3 nucleotides read TGCGCCAGCAGCCATCGTCAGGGAGGGGGCTACACCTTC. It yields the protein CASSHRQGGGYTF.

The chain has TRBV10-2 and TRBJ2-2, with D possibly TRBD1 on 6 matching bases. The germline V gene encodes CDR1 WSHSY and CDR2 SAAADI. This CDR3 contains 14 residues. Trimming pared 4 bases from V and 4 bases from J, leaving 10 bases between. The CDR3 region is CASSVPGATGELFF. CDR3 coding DNA: TGCGCCAGCAGTGTACCAGGGGCCACCGGGGAGCTGTTTTTT.